A selection of T cell receptor beta chains follows, all from one sample in a study of blood T cell repertoires in COVID-19. Libraries were prepared by immunoSEQ multiplex PCR; TCRdb keeps only in-frame clonotypes and omits some of them. The table lists over 150,000 clones, around 85% of them singletons. Sequenced input: peripheral blood. These receptors all stem from a man older than 75 with COVID-19, enrolled during active disease. Each CDR3 is given with its conserved first and last residue. D genes are given only for firm matches. Clone size is given for some rows only: seen once, a few or many times, or a class if the clone is expanded.

>TRBJ2-2|.|TRBV21-1|.
CAGTRHGTGNTGELFF
TGTGCCGGCACCCGACACGGGACAGGGAACACCGGGGAGCTGTTTTTT
>TRBJ2-1|.|TRBV7-2|.
CASSLRQGGLNEQFF
TGTGCCAGCAGCTTGCGCCAGGGGGGACTCAATGAGCAGTTCTTC
>TRBJ2-1|.|TRBV6-5|.
CAGGGRPLTYNEQFF
TGTGCCGGGGGGGGGCGCCCCTTGACCTACAATGAGCAGTTCTTC
>TRBJ2-7|.|TRBV7-8|once
CASSLGQGSSYEQYF
TGTGCCAGCAGCTTAGGCCAGGGGAGCTCCTACGAGCAGTACTTC
>TRBJ1-2|TRBD1|TRBV12-5|few
CASGLNSGTGNYGYTF
TGTGCTAGTGGTTTAAATTCCGGGACAGGGAACTATGGCTACACCTTC
>TRBJ1-2|.|TRBV19|.
CASSIALTGNYGYTF
TGTGCCAGTAGTATAGCCCTGACGGGAAACTATGGCTACACCTTC
>TRBJ2-1|TRBD1|TRBV7-3|.
CASSSDRASYNEQFF
TGTGCCAGCAGCTCGGACAGGGCCTCCTACAATGAGCAGTTCTTC
>TRBJ1-1|.|TRBV5-1|.
CASSFTQTNTEAFF
TGCGCCAGCAGCTTCACACAGACCAACACTGAAGCTTTCTTT
>TRBJ1-3|.|TRBV2|.
CASSAVSGNTIYF
TGTGCCAGCAGTGCGGTATCTGGAAACACCATATATTTT
>TRBJ2-3|TRBD2|TRBV18|.
CASSPLLAGTDTQYF
TGTGCCAGCTCACCACTGCTAGCGGGCACAGATACGCAGTATTTT
>TRBJ1-2|.|TRBV6-2/TRBV6-3|.
CASSYSNSDYGYTF
TGTGCCAGCAGTTACTCGAATTCGGACTATGGCTACACCTTC
>TRBJ2-5|TRBD2|TRBV7-3|once
CASSLTSGGARETQYF
TGTGCCAGCAGCTTAACTAGCGGGGGGGCCAGGGAGACCCAGTACTTC
>TRBJ1-1|.|TRBV15|.
CATSVDYWNTEAFF
TGTGCCACCAGCGTGGACTATTGGAACACTGAAGCTTTCTTT
>TRBJ2-1|.|TRBV12-3/TRBV12-4|.
CASSRSTSGQFF
TGTGCCAGCAGTCGAAGTACATCGGGGCAGTTCTTC
>TRBJ2-2|TRBD2|TRBV4-2|.
CASSPLFSGANTGELFF
TGTGCCAGCAGCCCACTATTTAGCGGGGCGAACACCGGGGAGCTGTTTTTT
>TRBJ2-7|TRBD1|TRBV18|.
CASSPSGQGEAQYF
TGTGCCAGCTCACCATCCGGACAGGGTGAAGCGCAGTACTTC
>TRBJ1-1|.|TRBV11-2|.
CASSLSGRANTEAFF
TGTGCCAGCAGCTTATCGGGCAGGGCGAACACTGAAGCTTTCTTT
>TRBJ1-2|.|TRBV13|.
CASSLVRLANYGYTF
TGTGCCAGCAGCTTAGTGCGATTGGCTAACTATGGCTACACCTTC
>TRBJ2-1|TRBD2|TRBV3-1/TRBV3-2|.
CASSQAGGTDEQFF
TGTGCCAGCAGCCAAGCGGGGGGGACCGATGAGCAGTTCTTC
>TRBJ2-7|TRBD1|TRBV5-1|.
CASSLTGKTYEQYF
TGCGCCAGCAGCCTGACAGGGAAAACCTACGAGCAGTACTTC
>TRBJ2-7|TRBD2|TRBV4-3|.
CASSQESGGLYEQYF
TGCGCCAGCAGCCAAGAAAGCGGGGGACTCTACGAGCAGTACTTC
>TRBJ1-2|TRBD1|TRBV28|.
CASSSLGTGFYGYTF
TGTGCCAGCAGTTCTCTCGGGACAGGCTTCTATGGCTACACCTTC
>TRBJ1-1|.|TRBV5-4|.
CASSEQGNTEAFF
TGTGCCAGCAGCGAACAGGGGAACACTGAAGCTTTCTTT
>TRBJ2-5|.|TRBV11-3|.
CASSSPVGGSQETQYF
TGTGCCAGCAGCTCTCCCGTGGGGGGTTCCCAAGAGACCCAGTACTTC
>TRBJ1-1|.|TRBV19|.
CASSIDRNTEAFF
TGTGCCAGTAGTATTGACAGGAACACTGAAGCTTTCTTT
>TRBJ2-5|TRBD2|TRBV5-4|.
CASSPVRRGGRETQYF
TGTGCCAGCAGCCCCGTGAGGCGGGGGGGCAGGGAGACCCAGTACTTC
>TRBJ1-2|.|TRBV2|.
CASSRTDFTYGYTF
TGTGCCAGCAGTAGGACAGACTTCACCTATGGCTACACCTTC
>TRBJ1-5|.|TRBV28|once
CASTGDGYSNQPQHF
TGTGCCAGCACGGGGGACGGATATAGCAATCAGCCCCAGCATTTT
>TRBJ1-2|.|TRBV18|.
CASSPPRADRPANYGYTF
TGTGCCAGCTCACCACCGAGGGCGGACAGACCCGCTAACTATGGCTACACCTTC
>TRBJ1-5|.|TRBV27|.
CASSPNRGPGDQPQHF
TGTGCCAGCAGTCCCAATCGAGGGCCTGGCGATCAGCCCCAGCATTTT
>TRBJ1-1|.|TRBV6-5|.
CASTLGGTEAFF
TGTGCCAGTACCTTGGGAGGGACTGAAGCTTTCTTT
>TRBJ2-3|.|TRBV3-1/TRBV3-2|once
CASSRGGSTDTQYF
TGTGCCAGCAGCCGCGGAGGCTCCACAGATACGCAGTATTTT
>TRBJ1-1|TRBD1|TRBV6-5|.
CASSWDRGNTEAFF
TGTGCCAGCAGCTGGGACAGGGGGAACACTGAAGCTTTCTTT
>TRBJ1-5|.|TRBV2|.
CASSGTVSNQPQHF
TGTGCCAGCAGTGGGACAGTAAGCAATCAGCCCCAGCATTTT
>TRBJ1-4|TRBD1|TRBV3-1/TRBV3-2|.
CASSLQGESEKLFF
TGTGCCAGCAGCCTACAGGGGGAAAGTGAAAAACTGTTTTTT
>TRBJ2-1|TRBD2|TRBV3-1/TRBV3-2|.
CASSSGLETNEQFF
TGTGCCAGCAGTTCCGGACTAGAGACCAATGAGCAGTTCTTC
>TRBJ1-5|.|TRBV19|.
CASTKVESGNQPQHF
TGTGCCAGCACAAAGGTGGAATCGGGTAATCAGCCCCAGCATTTT
>TRBJ1-2|.|TRBV7-2|.
CASSLRKGPGGGYTF
TGTGCCAGCAGCTTGAGAAAGGGCCCCGGGGGTGGCTACACCTTC
>TRBJ1-1|.|TRBV25-1|.
CASDQGSEAFF
TGTGCCAGCGATCAGGGATCCGAAGCTTTCTTT
>TRBJ2-2|TRBD2|TRBV19|.
CASSIVSSSGGVNMAGELFF
TGTGCCAGTAGTATAGTATCCAGTAGCGGGGGGGTTAATATGGCCGGGGAGCTGTTTTTT
>TRBJ1-5|TRBD1|TRBV5-1|.
CASSDGQGDQPQHF
TGCGCCAGCAGCGATGGACAGGGCGATCAGCCCCAGCATTTT
>TRBJ1-2|.|TRBV5-8|once
CASRPAGGYTF
TGTGCCAGCAGACCGGCGGGGGGCTACACCTTC
>TRBJ1-6|.|TRBV9|.
CASSVGGGRGNSPLHF
TGTGCCAGCAGCGTTGGGGGGGGACGGGGTAATTCACCCCTCCACTTT